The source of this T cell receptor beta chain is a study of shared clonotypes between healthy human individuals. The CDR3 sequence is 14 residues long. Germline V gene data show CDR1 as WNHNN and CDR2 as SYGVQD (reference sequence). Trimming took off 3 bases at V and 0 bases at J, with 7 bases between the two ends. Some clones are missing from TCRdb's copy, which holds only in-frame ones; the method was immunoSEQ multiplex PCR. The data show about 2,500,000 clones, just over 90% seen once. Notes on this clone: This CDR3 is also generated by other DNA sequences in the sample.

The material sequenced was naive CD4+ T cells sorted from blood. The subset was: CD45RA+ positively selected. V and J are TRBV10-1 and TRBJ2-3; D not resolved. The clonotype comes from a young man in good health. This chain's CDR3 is CASSEAASTDTQYF. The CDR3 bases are TGCGCCAGCAGTGAAGCAGCTAGCACAGATACGCAGTATTTT.